Presented here are 4 T cell receptor beta chains from one specimen sequenced in a study of T-cell reconstitution after alpha-beta-depleted transplantation in children. Preparation of the TCRbeta library was carried out with unique molecular identifiers. TCRdb analysed the PCR reads with MiXCR anew, one entry per CDR3 protein. The repertoire includes 200,000 to 300,000 distinct CDR3 sequences, around 12% of them detected once, and approximately 2.4% sits in the top ten. The input for sequencing was PBMCs from the stem cell graft donor, taken from the stem cell graft. The receptors were gathered from a human donor who donated a stem cell graft to a child with acute lymphoblastic leukemia.

The gene calls are TRBV7-9 and TRBJ1-2, with a weak D call TRBD1 (6 bases). Trimming pared 5 bases from V and 8 bases from J, leaving 15 bases between. From germline, CDR1 is SEHNR and CDR2 FQNEAQ (reference sequence). CDR3 length equals 13 residues. Written as DNA, the CDR3 is TGTGCCAGCAGCGCCCTACAGGGTCCCGGCTACACCTTC. This sequence encodes CASSALQGPGYTF.

V and J are TRBV4-2 and TRBJ2-3; D is ambiguous. This CDR3 is 14 amino acids long. Germline V CDR1 and CDR2: LGHNA, YNFKEQ. V shed 8 bases and J shed 0 bases, with 12 bases lying between them. The CDR3 DNA sequence: TGTGCCAGCCACGACCTCCCCAGCACAGATACGCAGTATTTT. Protein product: CASHDLPSTDTQYF.

This clonotype was seen repeatedly, ten times or more. The chain carries TRBV12-3 or TRBV12-4 and TRBJ1-2; D is unresolved. The ends were cut back, 7 bases at V and 1 base at J, with 10 bases in the middle. CDR3 length: 13 amino acids. The CDR3 protein is CASTPGSNYGYTF. The DNA for the CDR3 is TGTGCCAGCACTCCCGGCAGTAACTATGGCTACACCTTC.

The chain couples TRBV7-8 to TRBJ2-7, with TRBD1 matching 9 bases. V was pared by 3 bases and J by 2 bases, with 5 bases of the junction left unmatched. Germline CDR1 reads SGHVS; CDR2 reads FQNEAQ. The CDR3 sequence is 15 residues long. CDR3 loop: CASSFDWTGAYEQYF. CDR3 nucleotides: TGTGCCAGCAGCTTCGATTGGACAGGGGCCTACGAGCAGTACTTC.